The rows below give T cell receptor beta chains drawn from one sample of a study of blood T cell repertoires in COVID-19. Measured with immunoSEQ multiplex PCR; TCRdb has only the in-frame clones, and not every one. Altogether around 58,000 clones are present, less than 85% being singletons, with the ten largest covering approximately 5.3%. The sample consisted of peripheral blood. The source is a human donor in a cohort sampled during active COVID-19. Each CDR3 is given with its conserved first and last residue. The D gene is left open where the match is weak. Where a row states a size, it is once, few, many or the class of an expanded clone; other rows omit it.

D gene | J gene | V gene | clone size | CDR3 DNA | CDR3 protein
- | TRBJ2-2 | TRBV7-2 | - | TGTGCCAGCAGCTTAGTGGGCACCTCGAACACCGGGGAGCTGTTTTTT | CASSLVGTSNTGELFF
- | TRBJ2-2 | TRBV7-2 | - | TGTGCCAGCAGCTTCGTGAGCGGGCGTTCCACCGGGGAGCTGTTTTTT | CASSFVSGRSTGELFF
- | TRBJ1-5 | TRBV28 | - | TGTGCCAGCAGTTTGACGGGAGGTAGCAATCAGCCCCAGCATTTT | CASSLTGGSNQPQHF
- | TRBJ2-7 | TRBV5-1 | - | TGCGCCAGCAGCCACGGGACTGGTTCCTACGAGCAGTACTTC | CASSHGTGSYEQYF
TRBD2 | TRBJ2-1 | TRBV7-2 | - | TGTGCCAGCAGCTTCGGACTAGCGGGGAGCTACAATGAGCAGTTCTTC | CASSFGLAGSYNEQFF
- | TRBJ2-7 | TRBV28 | - | TGTGCCAGCACCGGGACTCTAGGAGGTCAGTACTTC | CASTGTLGGQYF
TRBD1 | TRBJ1-2 | TRBV7-9 | - | TGTGCCAGCAGCCCCCACCACAGGGGGACCTATGGCTACACCTTC | CASSPHHRGTYGYTF
TRBD1 | TRBJ2-1 | TRBV7-2 | - | TGTGCCAGCAGCTTAGCAGTGACAGGGGGCTATGAGCAGTTCTTC | CASSLAVTGGYEQFF
TRBD2 | TRBJ2-1 | TRBV7-2 | - | TGTGCCAGCAGCTTAGAGGTCCTAGCGGGCTCCTACAATGAGCAGTTCTTC | CASSLEVLAGSYNEQFF
TRBD1 | TRBJ1-5 | TRBV28 | - | TGTGCCAGCAGGCGAGGGGGCGGTCGGGCCCAGCCCCAGCATTTT | CASRRGGGRAQPQHF
TRBD2 | TRBJ2-2 | TRBV7-2 | - | TGTGCCAGCACCTCGGGGGGGGCTACCACCGGGGAGCTGTTTTTT | CASTSGGATTGELFF
TRBD1 | TRBJ1-4 | TRBV7-9 | - | TGTGCCAGCAGCCCGACCGGACAGGGGAGGGAAAAACTGTTTTTT | CASSPTGQGREKLFF
- | TRBJ2-3 | TRBV7-2 | few | TGTGCCAGCAGCCCCCAGACAGGATTTGCCGATACGCAGTATTTT | CASSPQTGFADTQYF
TRBD1 | TRBJ2-7 | TRBV7-9 | - | TGTGCCAGCAGCACCGGACAGGGCGCCTACGAGCAGTACTTC | CASSTGQGAYEQYF
- | TRBJ1-5 | TRBV24-1 | - | TGTGCCACCAGTGATCCCGGACAGTGGCATTTT | CATSDPGQWHF
- | TRBJ1-1 | TRBV7-2 | - | TGTGCCAGCAGCCCAAGAAGAGCAGGTAACACTGAAGCTTTCTTT | CASSPRRAGNTEAFF
- | TRBJ1-4 | TRBV12-3/TRBV12-4 | - | TGTGCCACAAACCGGGAGACAGAAAAACTGTTTTTT | CATNRETEKLFF
- | TRBJ2-5 | TRBV6-2/TRBV6-3 | - | TGTGCCAGCAGTTACAAGGGAGGTGAGACCCAGTACTTC | CASSYKGGETQYF
TRBD1 | TRBJ2-7 | TRBV6-2/TRBV6-3 | - | TGTGCCAGCAGTTCCGACAGGGCGAAGGTCCCCTCCTACGAGCAGTACTTC | CASSSDRAKVPSYEQYF
- | TRBJ2-1 | TRBV9 | - | TGTGCCAGCAGCTCGGGGTCCCTTGCTGATGAGCAGTTCTTC | CASSSGSLADEQFF
TRBD1 | TRBJ1-2 | TRBV2 | - | TGTGCCAGCAGTGATGAGGAGGGGGCCTATGGCTACACCTTC | CASSDEEGAYGYTF
- | TRBJ1-1 | TRBV2 | - | TGTGCCAGCAGTGAAGGTTGGACAAGAAACCCGGCTTTCTTT | CASSEGWTRNPAFF
- | TRBJ1-1 | TRBV10-1 | - | TGCGCCAGCAGTGAGTCCCGGACTGAAGCTTTCTTT | CASSESRTEAFF
TRBD1 | TRBJ1-6 | TRBV7-9 | - | TGTGCCAGCAGCTCCCTGACAGGGATAGGCTCACCCCTCCACTTT | CASSSLTGIGSPLHF
- | TRBJ1-2 | TRBV11-2 | - | TGTGCCAGCAGCTTATTGTCGGGGTCAGGCTATGGCTACACCTTC | CASSLLSGSGYGYTF
- | TRBJ1-5 | TRBV6-5 | many | TGTGCCAGCACCTTTCAGAATAGCAATCAGCCCCAGCATTTT | CASTFQNSNQPQHF
TRBD1 | TRBJ2-7 | TRBV14 | - | TGTGCCAGCAGCCCCAGAGGTGGGAGACAGGGGGGAACCTCCTACGAGCAGTACTTC | CASSPRGGRQGGTSYEQYF
TRBD2 | TRBJ2-3 | TRBV6-4 | - | TGTGCCAGCAGTGGCGGGGGGGCCACAGATACGCAGTATTTT | CASSGGGATDTQYF
- | TRBJ1-1 | TRBV30 | - | TGTGCCTGGAGTGTACCAGGGTGGAACACTGAAGCTTTCTTT | CAWSVPGWNTEAFF
- | TRBJ1-1 | TRBV2 | - | TGTGCCAGCCCCCAAACCCAAGCGCCCATGAACACTGAAGCTTTCTTT | CASPQTQAPMNTEAFF
TRBD1 | TRBJ1-5 | TRBV2 | few | TGTGCCAGCAGTGCTGGGGACAGGGGAAATCAGCCCCAGCATTTT | CASSAGDRGNQPQHF
TRBD1 | TRBJ2-3 | TRBV6-5 | - | TGTGCCAGCAGGCTCCGGGACAGGGGGACGGATACGCAGTATTTT | CASRLRDRGTDTQYF
TRBD1 | TRBJ1-1 | TRBV4-2 | - | TGTGCCAGCAGCCAAGATTCCGACAGGGCAACTGAAGCTTTCTTT | CASSQDSDRATEAFF
TRBD1 | TRBJ1-4 | TRBV10-2 | - | TGCGCCAGCAGCACACAGGGGACCCAAGTTGAAAAACTGTTTTTT | CASSTQGTQVEKLFF
TRBD1 | TRBJ1-5 | TRBV13 | - | TGTGCCAGCAGCCGCAGGGGGGCAAATCAGCCCCAGCATTTT | CASSRRGANQPQHF
TRBD2 | TRBJ2-1 | TRBV4-3 | - | TGCGCCAGCAGCCAAGAATTGTGGCGGGGGGTGAGTGAGCAGTTCTTC | CASSQELWRGVSEQFF
- | TRBJ1-2 | TRBV19 | - | TGTGCCAGTACGAAGGGGCTAGATGGCTACACCTTC | CASTKGLDGYTF
- | TRBJ1-2 | TRBV6-2/TRBV6-3 | once | TGTGCCAGCAGTTACTCGATGGGTCCCCAGCGCATTTCCCCACTGAACTATGGCTACACCTTC | CASSYSMGPQRISPLNYGYTF
- | TRBJ1-5 | TRBV7-9 | few | TGTGCCAGCAGCTCAGGGTACTCAGGACAGCCCCAGCATTTT | CASSSGYSGQPQHF
TRBD1 | TRBJ1-1 | TRBV5-1 | - | TGCGCCAGCAGCTTGGGAGGGACAGGGTGGTACACTGAAGCTTTCTTT | CASSLGGTGWYTEAFF